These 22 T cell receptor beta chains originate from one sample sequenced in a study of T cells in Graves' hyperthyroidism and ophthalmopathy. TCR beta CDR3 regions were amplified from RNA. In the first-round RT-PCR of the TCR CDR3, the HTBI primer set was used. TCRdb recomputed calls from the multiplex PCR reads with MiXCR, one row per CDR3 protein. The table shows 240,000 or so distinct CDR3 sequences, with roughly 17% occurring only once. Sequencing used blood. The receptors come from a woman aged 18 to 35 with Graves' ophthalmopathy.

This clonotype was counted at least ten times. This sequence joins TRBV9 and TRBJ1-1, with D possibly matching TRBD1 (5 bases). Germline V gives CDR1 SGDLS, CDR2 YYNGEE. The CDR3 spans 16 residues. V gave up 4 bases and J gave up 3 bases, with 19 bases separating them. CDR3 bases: TGTGCCAGCAGCCCTCATGGGTGGGGAGGGGACACTGAAGCTTTCTTT. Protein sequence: CASSPHGWGGDTEAFF.

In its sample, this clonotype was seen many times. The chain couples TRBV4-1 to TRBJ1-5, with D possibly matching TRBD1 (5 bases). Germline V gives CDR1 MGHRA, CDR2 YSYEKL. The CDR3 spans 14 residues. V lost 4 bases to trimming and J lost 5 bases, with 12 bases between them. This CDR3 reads CASSPKGGDQPQHF. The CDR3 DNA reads TGCGCCAGCAGCCCTAAGGGAGGGGATCAGCCCCAGCATTTT.

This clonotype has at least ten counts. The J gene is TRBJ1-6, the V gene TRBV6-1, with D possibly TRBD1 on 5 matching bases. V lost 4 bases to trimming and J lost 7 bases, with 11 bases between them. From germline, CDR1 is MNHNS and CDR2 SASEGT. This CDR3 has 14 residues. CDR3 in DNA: TGTGCCAGCAGTGGACAGATTGGGAATTCACCCCTCCACTTT. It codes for CASSGQIGNSPLHF.

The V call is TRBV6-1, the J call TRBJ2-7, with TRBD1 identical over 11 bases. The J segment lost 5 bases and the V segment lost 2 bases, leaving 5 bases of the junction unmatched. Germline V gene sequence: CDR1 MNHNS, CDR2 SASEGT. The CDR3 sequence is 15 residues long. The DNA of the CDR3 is TGTGCCAGCAGTGAACCGGGACAGGGGGTCCACGAGCAGTACTTC. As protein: CASSEPGQGVHEQYF.

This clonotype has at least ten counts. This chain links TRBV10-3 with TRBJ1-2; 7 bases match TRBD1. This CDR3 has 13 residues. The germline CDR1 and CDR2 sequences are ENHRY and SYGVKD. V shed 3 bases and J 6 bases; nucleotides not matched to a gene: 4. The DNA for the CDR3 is TGTGCCATCAGTGAAGACAGGGCTCATGGCTACACCTTC. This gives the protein CAISEDRAHGYTF.

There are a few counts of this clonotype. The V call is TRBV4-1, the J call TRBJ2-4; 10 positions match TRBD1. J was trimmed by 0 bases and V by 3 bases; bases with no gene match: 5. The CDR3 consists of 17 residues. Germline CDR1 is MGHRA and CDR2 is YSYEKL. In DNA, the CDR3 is TGCGCCAGCAGCCAGGGACAGGGGCTGCTAGCCAAAAACATTCAGTACTTC. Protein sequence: CASSQGQGLLAKNIQYF.

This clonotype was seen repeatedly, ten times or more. DNA for the CDR3: TGTGCCAGCGTTGAGGGGTCGAACACCGGGGAGCTGTTTTTT. It is translated as CASVEGSNTGELFF. The chain recombines TRBV28 with TRBJ2-2, with D perhaps assigned TRBD1 or TRBD2 (5 bases each). The V gene's germline CDR1 is MDHEN and CDR2 SYDVKM. Between the trimmed V and J ends, which lost 8 bases and 0 bases, there was a span of 10 bases. The CDR3 covers 14 residues.

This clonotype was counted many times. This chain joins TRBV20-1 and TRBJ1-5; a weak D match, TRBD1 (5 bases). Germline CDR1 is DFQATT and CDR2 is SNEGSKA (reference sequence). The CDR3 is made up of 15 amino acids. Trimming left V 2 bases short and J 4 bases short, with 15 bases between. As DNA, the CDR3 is TGCAGTGCTAGATCGGCGGTCGGGGGGAATCAGCCCCAGCATTTT. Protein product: CSARSAVGGNQPQHF.

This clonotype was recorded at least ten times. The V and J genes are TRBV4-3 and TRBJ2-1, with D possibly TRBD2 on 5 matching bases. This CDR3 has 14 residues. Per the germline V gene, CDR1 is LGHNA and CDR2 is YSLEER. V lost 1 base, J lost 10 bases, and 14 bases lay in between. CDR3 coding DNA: TGCGCCAGCAGCCAAGCAACTAGTCTGGGAGAGCAGTTCTTC. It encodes CASSQATSLGEQFF.

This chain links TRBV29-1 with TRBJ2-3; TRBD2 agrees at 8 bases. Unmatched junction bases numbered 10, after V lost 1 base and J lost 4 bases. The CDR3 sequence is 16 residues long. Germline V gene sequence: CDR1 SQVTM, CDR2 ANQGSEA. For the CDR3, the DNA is TGCAGCGTTGAAGGGGGAGTAGCGGGGTCCGCAGATACGCAGTATTTT. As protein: CSVEGGVAGSADTQYF.

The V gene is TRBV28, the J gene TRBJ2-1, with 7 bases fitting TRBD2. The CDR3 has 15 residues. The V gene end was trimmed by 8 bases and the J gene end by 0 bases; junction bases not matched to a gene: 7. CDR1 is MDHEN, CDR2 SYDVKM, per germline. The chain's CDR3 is CASGSRGVSYNEQFF. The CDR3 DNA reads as TGTGCCAGCGGGTCCCGGGGGGTCTCCTACAATGAGCAGTTCTTC.

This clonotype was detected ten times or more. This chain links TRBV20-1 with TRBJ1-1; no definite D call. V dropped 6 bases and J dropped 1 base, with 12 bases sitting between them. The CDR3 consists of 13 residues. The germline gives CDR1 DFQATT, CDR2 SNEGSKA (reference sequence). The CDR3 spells CSAFSDGNTEAFF. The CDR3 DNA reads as TGCAGTGCCTTCTCGGACGGGAACACTGAAGCTTTCTTT.

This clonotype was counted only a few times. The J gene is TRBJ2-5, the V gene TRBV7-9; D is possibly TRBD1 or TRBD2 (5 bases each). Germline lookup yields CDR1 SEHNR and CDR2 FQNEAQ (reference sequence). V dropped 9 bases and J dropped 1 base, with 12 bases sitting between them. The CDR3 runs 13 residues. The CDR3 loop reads CASSPGRQETQYF. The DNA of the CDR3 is TGTGCCAGTAGTCCGGGACGCCAAGAGACCCAGTACTTC.

This chain's CDR3 is CASSHTTGGFYEQYF. As DNA, the CDR3 is TGTGCCAGCAGCCATACAACAGGGGGATTCTACGAGCAGTACTTC. The chain couples TRBV6-1 to TRBJ2-7; 8 nucleotides agree with TRBD1. The CDR3 sequence is 15 residues long. From germline, CDR1 is MNHNS and CDR2 SASEGT. J was trimmed by 3 bases and V by 6 bases; bases with no gene match: 10.

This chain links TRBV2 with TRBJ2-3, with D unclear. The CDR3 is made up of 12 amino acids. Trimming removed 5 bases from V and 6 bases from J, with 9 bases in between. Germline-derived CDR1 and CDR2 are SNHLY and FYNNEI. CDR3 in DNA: TGTGCCAGCAGTAGGGCCCGGGATACGCAGTATTTT. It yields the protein CASSRARDTQYF.

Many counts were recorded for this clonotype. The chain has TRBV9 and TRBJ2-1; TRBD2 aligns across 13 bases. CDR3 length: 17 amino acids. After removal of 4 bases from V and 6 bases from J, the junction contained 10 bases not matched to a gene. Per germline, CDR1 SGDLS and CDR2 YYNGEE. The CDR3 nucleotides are TGTGCCAGCAGCCAAGACTGGACTAGCGGGAGTCGCAATGAGCAGTTCTTC. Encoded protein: CASSQDWTSGSRNEQFF.

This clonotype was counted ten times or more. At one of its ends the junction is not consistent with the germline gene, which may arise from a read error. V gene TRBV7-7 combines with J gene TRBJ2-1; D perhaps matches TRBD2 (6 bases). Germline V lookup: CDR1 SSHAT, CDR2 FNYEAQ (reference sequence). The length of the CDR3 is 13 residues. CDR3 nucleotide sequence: TGTGCTAGCAGCCCAAGGGACTTGAATGAGCAGTTCTTC. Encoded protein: CASSPRDLNEQFF.

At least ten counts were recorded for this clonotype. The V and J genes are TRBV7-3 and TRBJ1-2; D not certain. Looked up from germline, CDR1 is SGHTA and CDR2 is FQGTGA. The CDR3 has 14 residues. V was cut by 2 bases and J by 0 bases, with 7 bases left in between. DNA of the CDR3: TGTGCCAGCAGCTTAGGTTCTGCTAACTATGGCTACACCTTC. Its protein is CASSLGSANYGYTF.

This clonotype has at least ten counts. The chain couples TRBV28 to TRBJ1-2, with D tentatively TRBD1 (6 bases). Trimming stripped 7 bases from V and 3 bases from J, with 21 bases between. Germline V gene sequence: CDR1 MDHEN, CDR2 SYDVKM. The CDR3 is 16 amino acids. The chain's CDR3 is CASTPLGGRWDYGYTF. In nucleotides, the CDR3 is TGTGCCAGCACCCCTTTAGGGGGGCGCTGGGACTATGGCTACACCTTC.

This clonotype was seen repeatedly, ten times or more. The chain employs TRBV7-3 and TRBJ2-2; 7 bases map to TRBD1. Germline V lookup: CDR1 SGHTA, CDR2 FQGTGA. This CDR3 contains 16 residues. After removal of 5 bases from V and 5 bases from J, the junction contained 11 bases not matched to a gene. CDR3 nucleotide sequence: TGTGCCAGCAGCCCCTCCGGGACAGCGTATACCGGGGAGCTGTTTTTT. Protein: CASSPSGTAYTGELFF.

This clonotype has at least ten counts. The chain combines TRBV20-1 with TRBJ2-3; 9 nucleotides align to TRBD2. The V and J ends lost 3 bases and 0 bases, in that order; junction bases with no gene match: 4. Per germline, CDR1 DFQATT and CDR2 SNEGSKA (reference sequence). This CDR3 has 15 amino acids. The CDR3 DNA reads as TGCAGTGCTAGCCATACTAGCGGGAGCACAGATACGCAGTATTTT. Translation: CSASHTSGSTDTQYF.

The CDR3 DNA follows: TGTGCCACCAGCACTGCCAACAGGGTCTACGAGCAGTACTTC. Encoded protein: CATSTANRVYEQYF. This sequence joins TRBV15 and TRBJ2-7; the D gene is possibly TRBD1 (6 bases). Germline V gene sequence: CDR1 LNHNV, CDR2 YYDKDF (reference sequence). Trimming removed 4 bases at V and 3 bases at J, with 13 bases between. The CDR3 has 14 residues.